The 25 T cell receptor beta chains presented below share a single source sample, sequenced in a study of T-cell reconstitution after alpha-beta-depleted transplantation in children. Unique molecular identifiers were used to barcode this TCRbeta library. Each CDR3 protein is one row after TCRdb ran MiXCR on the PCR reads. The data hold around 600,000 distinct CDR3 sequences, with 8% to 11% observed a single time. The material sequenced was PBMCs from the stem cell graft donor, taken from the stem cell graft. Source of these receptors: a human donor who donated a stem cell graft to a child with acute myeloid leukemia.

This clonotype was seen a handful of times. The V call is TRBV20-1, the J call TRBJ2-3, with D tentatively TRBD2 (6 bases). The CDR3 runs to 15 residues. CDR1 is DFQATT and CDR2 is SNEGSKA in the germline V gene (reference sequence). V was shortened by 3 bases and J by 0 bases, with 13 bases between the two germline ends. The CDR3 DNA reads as TGCAGTGCTAGTGGCGGGCGGGGTAGCACAGATACGCAGTATTTT. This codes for CSASGGRGSTDTQYF.

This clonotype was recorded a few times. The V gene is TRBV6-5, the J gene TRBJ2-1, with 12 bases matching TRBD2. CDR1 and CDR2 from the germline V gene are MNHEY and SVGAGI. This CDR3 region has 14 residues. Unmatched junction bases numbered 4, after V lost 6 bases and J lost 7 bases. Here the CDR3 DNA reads TGTGCCAGCAGCCGACTAGCGGGAGAGAATGAGCAGTTCTTC. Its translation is CASSRLAGENEQFF.

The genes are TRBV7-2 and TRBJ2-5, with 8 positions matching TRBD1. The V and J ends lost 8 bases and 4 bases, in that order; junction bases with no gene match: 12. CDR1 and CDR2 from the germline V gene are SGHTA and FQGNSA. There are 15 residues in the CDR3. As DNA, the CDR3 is TGTGCCAGCCGAATGCAGGGGGCGCGAGGAGAGACCCAGTACTTC. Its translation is CASRMQGARGETQYF.

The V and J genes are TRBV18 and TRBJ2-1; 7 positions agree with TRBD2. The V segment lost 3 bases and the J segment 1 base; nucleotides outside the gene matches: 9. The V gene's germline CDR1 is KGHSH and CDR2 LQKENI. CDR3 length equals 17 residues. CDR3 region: CASSPNRAGASYNEQFF. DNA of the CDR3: TGTGCCAGCTCACCTAACCGGGCGGGAGCGTCCTACAATGAGCAGTTCTTC. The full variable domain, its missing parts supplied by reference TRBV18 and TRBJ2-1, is NAGVMQNPRHLVRRRGQEARLRCSPMKGHSHVYWYRQLPEEGLKFMVYLQKENIIDESGMPKERFSAEFPKEGPSILRIQQVVRGDSAAYFCASSPNRAGASYNEQFFGPGTRLTVL.

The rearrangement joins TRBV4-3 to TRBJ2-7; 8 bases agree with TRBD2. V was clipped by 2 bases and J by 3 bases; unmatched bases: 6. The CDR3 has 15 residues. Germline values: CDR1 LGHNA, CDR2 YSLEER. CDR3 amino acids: CASSQLFSGSYEQYF. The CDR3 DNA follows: TGCGCCAGCAGCCAACTTTTCAGCGGGAGCTACGAGCAGTACTTC.

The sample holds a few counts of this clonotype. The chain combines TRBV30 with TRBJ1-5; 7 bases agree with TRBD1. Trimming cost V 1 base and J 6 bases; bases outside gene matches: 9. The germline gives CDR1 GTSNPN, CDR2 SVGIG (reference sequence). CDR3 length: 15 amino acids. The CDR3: CAWSATGEWGQPQHF. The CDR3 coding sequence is TGTGCCTGGAGTGCCACAGGGGAATGGGGTCAGCCCCAGCATTTT.

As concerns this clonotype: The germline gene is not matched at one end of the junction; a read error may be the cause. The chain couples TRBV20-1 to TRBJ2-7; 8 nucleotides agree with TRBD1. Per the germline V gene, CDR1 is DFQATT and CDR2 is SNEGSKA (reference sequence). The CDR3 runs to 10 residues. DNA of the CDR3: TGCAGTGCTTCACCCAACAGGGGGGACTTC. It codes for CSASPNRGDF.

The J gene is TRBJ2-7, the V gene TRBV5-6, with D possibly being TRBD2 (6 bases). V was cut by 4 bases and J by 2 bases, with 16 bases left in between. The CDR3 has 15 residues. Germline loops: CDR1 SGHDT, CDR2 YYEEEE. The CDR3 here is CASSPTPSDPYEQYF. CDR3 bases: TGTGCCAGCAGCCCTACCCCTAGCGATCCCTACGAGCAGTACTTC.

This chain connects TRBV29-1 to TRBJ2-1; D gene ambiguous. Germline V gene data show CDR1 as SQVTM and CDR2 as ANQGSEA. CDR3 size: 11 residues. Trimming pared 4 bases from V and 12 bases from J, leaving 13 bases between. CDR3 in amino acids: CSVGLGKGQFF. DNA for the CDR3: TGCAGCGTTGGTTTGGGAAAGGGGCAGTTCTTC.

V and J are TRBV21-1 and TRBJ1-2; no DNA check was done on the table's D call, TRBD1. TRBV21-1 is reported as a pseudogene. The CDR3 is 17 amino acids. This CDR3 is CASSKRSPGDVGYGYTF. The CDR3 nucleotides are TGTGCCAGCAGCAAACGGAGCCCAGGGGATGTAGGCTATGGCTACACCTTC.

DNA of the CDR3: TGTGCCAGCAGCTCCTCTGGGACATATAATTCACCCCTCCACTTT. It codes for CASSSSGTYNSPLHF. This chain joins TRBV7-8 and TRBJ1-6, with D maybe TRBD1 (6 bases). Germline lookup yields CDR1 SGHVS and CDR2 FQNEAQ. V was cut by 4 bases and J by 4 bases, with 11 bases left in between. The CDR3 has 15 residues.

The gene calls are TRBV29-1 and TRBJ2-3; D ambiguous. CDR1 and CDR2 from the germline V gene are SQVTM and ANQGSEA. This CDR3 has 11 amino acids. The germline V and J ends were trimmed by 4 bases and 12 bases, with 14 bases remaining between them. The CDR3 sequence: CSVGGSFSQYF. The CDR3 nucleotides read TGCAGCGTTGGGGGATCGTTTTCCCAGTATTTT.

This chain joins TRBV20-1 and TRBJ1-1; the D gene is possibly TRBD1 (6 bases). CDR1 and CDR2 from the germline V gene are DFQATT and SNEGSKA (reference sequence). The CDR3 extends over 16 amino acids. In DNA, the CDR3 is TGCTGCGCTAGAGATCGTGTAGGGGGGCCGAACACTGAAGCTTTCTTT. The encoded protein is CCARDRVGGPNTEAFF.

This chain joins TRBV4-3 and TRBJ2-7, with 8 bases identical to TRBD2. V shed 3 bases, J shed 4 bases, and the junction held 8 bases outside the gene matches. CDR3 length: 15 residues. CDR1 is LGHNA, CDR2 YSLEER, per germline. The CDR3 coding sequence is TGCGCCAGCAGCCATTCTATAGCGGGACGGTACGAGCAGTACTTC. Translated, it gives CASSHSIAGRYEQYF.

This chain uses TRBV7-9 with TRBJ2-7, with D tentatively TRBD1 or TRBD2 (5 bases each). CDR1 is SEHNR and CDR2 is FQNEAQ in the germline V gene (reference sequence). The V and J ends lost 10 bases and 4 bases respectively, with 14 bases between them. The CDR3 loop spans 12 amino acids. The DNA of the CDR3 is TGTGCCACAGGTGAGGGGTCATACGAGCAGTACTTC. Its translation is CATGEGSYEQYF. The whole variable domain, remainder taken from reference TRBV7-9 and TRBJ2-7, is DTGVSQNPRHKITKRGQNVTFRCDPISEHNRLYWYRQTLGQGPEFLTYFQNEAQLEKSRLLSDRFSAERPKGSFSTLEIQRTEQGDSAMYLCATGEGSYEQYFGPGTRLTVT.

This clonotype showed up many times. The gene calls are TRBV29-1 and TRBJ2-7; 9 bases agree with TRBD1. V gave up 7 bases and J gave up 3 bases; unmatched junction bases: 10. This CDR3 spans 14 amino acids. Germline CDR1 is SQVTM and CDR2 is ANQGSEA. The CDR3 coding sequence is TGCAGCGGGGGCGGACAGGGGCAAGGCTACGAGCAGTACTTC. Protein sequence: CSGGGQGQGYEQYF.

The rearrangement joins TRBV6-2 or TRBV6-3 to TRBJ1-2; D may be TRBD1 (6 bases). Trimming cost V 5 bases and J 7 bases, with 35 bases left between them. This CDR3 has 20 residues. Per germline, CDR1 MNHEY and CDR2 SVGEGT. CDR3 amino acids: CASSPPQGAGVEQGLSGYTF. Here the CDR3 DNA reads TGTGCCAGCAGTCCTCCCCAAGGGGCCGGGGTAGAACAGGGACTCAGTGGCTACACCTTC.

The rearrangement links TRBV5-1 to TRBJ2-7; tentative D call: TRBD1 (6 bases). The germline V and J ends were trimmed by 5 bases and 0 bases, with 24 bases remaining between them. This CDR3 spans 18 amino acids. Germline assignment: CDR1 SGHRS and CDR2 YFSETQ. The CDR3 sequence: CASSWDILNPLSSYEQYF. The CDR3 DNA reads TGCGCCAGCAGTTGGGACATCCTAAATCCACTTAGCTCCTACGAGCAGTACTTC.

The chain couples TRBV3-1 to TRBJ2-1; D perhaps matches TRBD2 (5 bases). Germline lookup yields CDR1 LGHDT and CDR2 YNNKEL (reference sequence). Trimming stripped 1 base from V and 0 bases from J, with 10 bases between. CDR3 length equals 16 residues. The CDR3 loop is CASSQVTGYSYNEQFF. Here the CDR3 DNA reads TGTGCCAGCAGCCAAGTAACGGGATACTCCTACAATGAGCAGTTCTTC.

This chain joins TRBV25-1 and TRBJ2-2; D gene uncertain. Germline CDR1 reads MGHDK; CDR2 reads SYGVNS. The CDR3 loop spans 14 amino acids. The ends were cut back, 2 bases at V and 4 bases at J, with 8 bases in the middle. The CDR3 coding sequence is TGTGCCAGCAGTGAACAGGCAGCCACCGGGGAGCTGTTTTTT. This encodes CASSEQAATGELFF.

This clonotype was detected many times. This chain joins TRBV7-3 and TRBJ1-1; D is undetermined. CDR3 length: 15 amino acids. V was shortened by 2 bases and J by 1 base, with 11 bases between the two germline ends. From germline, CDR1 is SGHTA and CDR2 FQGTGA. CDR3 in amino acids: CASSLAMVGNTEAFF. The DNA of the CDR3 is TGTGCCAGCAGCTTAGCGATGGTGGGGAACACTGAAGCTTTCTTT.

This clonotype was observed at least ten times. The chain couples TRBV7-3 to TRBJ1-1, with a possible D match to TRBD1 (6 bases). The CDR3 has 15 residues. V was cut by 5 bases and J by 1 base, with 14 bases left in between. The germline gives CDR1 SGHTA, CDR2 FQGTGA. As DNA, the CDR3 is TGTGCCAGCAGCCCCTACAGGGAGCGGAACACTGAAGCTTTCTTT. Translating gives CASSPYRERNTEAFF.

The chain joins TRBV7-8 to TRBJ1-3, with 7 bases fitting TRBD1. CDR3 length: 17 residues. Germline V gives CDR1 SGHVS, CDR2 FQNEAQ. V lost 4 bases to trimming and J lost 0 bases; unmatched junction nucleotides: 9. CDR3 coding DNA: TGTGCCAGCAGCTCGATACAGGGGAGGTTCTCTGGAAACACCATATATTTT. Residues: CASSSIQGRFSGNTIYF.

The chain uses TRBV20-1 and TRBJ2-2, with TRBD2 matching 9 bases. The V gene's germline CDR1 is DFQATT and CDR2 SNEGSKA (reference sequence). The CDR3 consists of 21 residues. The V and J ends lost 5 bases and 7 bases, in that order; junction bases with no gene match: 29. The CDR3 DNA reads TGCAGTGCTCGTACCAACTTAGCGGGAGCTACCAGCCTGGGGAGAGGCGGGGAGCTGTTTTTT. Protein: CSARTNLAGATSLGRGGELFF.

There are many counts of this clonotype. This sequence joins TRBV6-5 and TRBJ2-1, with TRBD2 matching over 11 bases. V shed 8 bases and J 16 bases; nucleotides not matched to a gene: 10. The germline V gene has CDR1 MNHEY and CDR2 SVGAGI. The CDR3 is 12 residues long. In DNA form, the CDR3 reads TGTGCCAGCGGGACCGGGACTAGCGGTTACTTCTTC. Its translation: CASGTGTSGYFF.